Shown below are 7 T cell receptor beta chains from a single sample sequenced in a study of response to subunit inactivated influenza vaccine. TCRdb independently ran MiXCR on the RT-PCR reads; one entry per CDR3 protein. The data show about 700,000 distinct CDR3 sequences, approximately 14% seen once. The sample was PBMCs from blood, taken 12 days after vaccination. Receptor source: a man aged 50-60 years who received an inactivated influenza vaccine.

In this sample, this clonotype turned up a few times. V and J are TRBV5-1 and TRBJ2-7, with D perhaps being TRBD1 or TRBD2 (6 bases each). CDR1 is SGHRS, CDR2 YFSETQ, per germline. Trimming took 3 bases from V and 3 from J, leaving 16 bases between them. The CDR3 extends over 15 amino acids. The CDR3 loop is CASSWGDKILYEQYF. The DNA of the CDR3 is TGCGCCAGCAGCTGGGGGGACAAGATCCTCTACGAGCAGTACTTC.

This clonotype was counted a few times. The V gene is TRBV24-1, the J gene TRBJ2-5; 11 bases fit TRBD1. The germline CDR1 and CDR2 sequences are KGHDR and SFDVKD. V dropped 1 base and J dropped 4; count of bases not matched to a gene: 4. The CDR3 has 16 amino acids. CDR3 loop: CATSDFRDRGGETQYF. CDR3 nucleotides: TGTGCCACCAGTGATTTCCGGGACAGGGGGGGAGAGACCCAGTACTTC.

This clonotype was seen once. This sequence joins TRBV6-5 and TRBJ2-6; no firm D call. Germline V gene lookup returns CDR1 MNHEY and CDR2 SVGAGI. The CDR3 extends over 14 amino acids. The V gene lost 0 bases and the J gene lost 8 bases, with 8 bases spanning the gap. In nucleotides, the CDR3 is TGTGCCAGCAGTTACTCCCAGGCGACCAACGTCCTGACTTTC. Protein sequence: CASSYSQATNVLTF.

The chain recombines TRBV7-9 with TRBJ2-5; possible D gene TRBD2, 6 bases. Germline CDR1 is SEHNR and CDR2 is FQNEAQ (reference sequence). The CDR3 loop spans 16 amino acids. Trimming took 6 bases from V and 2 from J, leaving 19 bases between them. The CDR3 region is CASRSVEGLLQETQYF. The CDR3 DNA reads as TGTGCCAGCAGGTCCGTGGAGGGGCTATTACAAGAGACCCAGTACTTC.

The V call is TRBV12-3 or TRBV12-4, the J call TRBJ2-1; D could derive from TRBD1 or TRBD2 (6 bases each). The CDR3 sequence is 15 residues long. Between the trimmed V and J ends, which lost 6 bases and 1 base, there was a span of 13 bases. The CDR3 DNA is TGTGCCAGCAGCTCGGGGGCGATATCCTACAATGAGCAGTTCTTC. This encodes CASSSGAISYNEQFF.

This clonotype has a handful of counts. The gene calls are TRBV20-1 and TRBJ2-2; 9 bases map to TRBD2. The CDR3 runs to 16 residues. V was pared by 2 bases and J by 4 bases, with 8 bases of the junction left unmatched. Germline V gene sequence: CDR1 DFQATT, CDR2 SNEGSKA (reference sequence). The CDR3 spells CSARRLELAGTGELFF. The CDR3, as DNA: TGCAGTGCTAGAAGGCTCGAACTAGCGGGCACCGGGGAGCTGTTTTTT.

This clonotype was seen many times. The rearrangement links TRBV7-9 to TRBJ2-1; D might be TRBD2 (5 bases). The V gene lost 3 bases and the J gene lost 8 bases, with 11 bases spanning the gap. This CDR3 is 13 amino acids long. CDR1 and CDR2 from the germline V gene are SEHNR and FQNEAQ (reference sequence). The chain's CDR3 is CASSFGSRDEQFF. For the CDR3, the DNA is TGTGCCAGCAGCTTTGGGAGTAGGGATGAGCAGTTCTTC.